This T cell receptor (beta chain) came from a study of technical replicates of blood from a handful of donors. Clones were read by immunoSEQ multiplex PCR, and TCRdb kept only the in-frame ones, dropping some. In the table there are 75,000 to 95,000 clones, 95% to 97% of which are singletons. The junction had 13 bases not matched to a gene; V was cut back by 5 bases and J by 7 bases. The CDR3 runs to 15 residues. Per the germline V gene, CDR1 is ENHRY and CDR2 is SYGVKD. The genes are TRBV10-3 and TRBJ1-2; 7 bases are a match to TRBD1. This receptor was identified in a human donor in good health. Material for sequencing was T cells isolated from PBMCs. The CDR3: CAISPEAGGVFGYTF. The DNA of the CDR3 is TGTGCCATCAGTCCAGAGGCAGGGGGAGTTTTTGGCTACACCTTC.